A single sample is the source of the 32 T cell receptor beta chains below, sequenced in a study of cytomegalovirus exposure and HLA in healthy donors. The protocol was immunoSEQ multiplex PCR, while the TCRdb copy is restricted to in-frame clones and leaves out a portion. The data hold some 330,000 clones, with roughly 88% observed a single time. The specimen sequenced was PBMCs. Receptors were obtained from a young woman in good health and CMV-seronegative.

The chain is built from TRBV6-5 and TRBJ2-3, with D perhaps matching TRBD2 (6 bases). Germline loops: CDR1 MNHEY, CDR2 SVGAGI. The CDR3 is made up of 15 amino acids. V dropped 2 bases and J dropped 0 bases, with 9 bases sitting between them. CDR3: CASSYGGTSTDTQYF. The CDR3 nucleotides read TGTGCCAGCAGTTACGGGGGGACTAGCACAGATACGCAGTATTTT.

In DNA form, the CDR3 reads TGTGCCAGCAGTTCTGGGGGGTTTTGGGGCTACACCTTC. Encoded protein: CASSSGGFWGYTF. This chain links TRBV28 with TRBJ1-2; maybe TRBD1 (5 bases). The germline CDR1 and CDR2 sequences are MDHEN and SYDVKM. CDR3 length equals 13 residues. The germline V and J ends were trimmed by 4 bases and 8 bases, with 14 bases remaining between them.

The chain has TRBV7-9 and TRBJ2-7; the D gene is possibly TRBD1 (5 bases). Germline loops: CDR1 SEHNR, CDR2 FQNEAQ (reference sequence). Trimming took 4 bases from V and 6 from J, leaving 16 bases between them. This CDR3 comprises 14 residues. This chain's CDR3 is CASSSDRGLSEQYF. Written as DNA, the CDR3 is TGTGCCAGCAGCTCAGATAGGGGTCTAAGCGAGCAGTACTTC.

This CDR3 reads CASSYSEQGWETQYF. CDR3 bases: TGTGCCAGCAGTTACTCCGAACAGGGTTGGGAGACCCAGTACTTC. The chain uses TRBV6-5 and TRBJ2-5, with D tentatively TRBD1 (6 bases). The ends were cut back, 0 bases at V and 5 bases at J, with 13 bases in the middle. CDR1 and CDR2 from the germline V gene are MNHEY and SVGAGI. The CDR3 has 15 residues.

This sequence joins TRBV27 and TRBJ1-1; 10 nucleotides agree with TRBD1. Germline values: CDR1 MNHEY, CDR2 SMNVEV (reference sequence). The CDR3 runs to 15 residues. Losses at the gene ends were 5 bases for V and 4 bases for J; bases not matched to a gene: 7. DNA of the CDR3: TGTGCCAGCAGTAAACCGGGGGACAGGGGCACTGAAGCTTTCTTT. This codes for CASSKPGDRGTEAFF.

The chain carries TRBV6-6 and TRBJ2-1; the match to TRBD1 covers 9 bases. The CDR3 length is 13 residues. The V gene's germline CDR1 is MNHNY and CDR2 SVGAGI (reference sequence). V lost 5 bases and J lost 9; bases outside the gene matches: 5. The CDR3 sequence: CASSRDRASEQFF. The CDR3 bases are TGTGCCAGCAGTCGGGACAGGGCCAGTGAGCAGTTCTTC.

The rearrangement uses TRBV7-2 and TRBJ2-1; 10 bases fit TRBD1. Germline CDR1 SGHTA, CDR2 FQGNSA. CDR3 length equals 16 residues. V shed 5 bases and J 4 bases; nucleotides not matched to a gene: 8. The CDR3 loop is CASSMAGTGVYNEQFF. The CDR3 coding sequence is TGTGCCAGCAGCATGGCCGGGACAGGGGTGTACAATGAGCAGTTCTTC.

The chain joins TRBV9 to TRBJ1-2; possible D gene TRBD1, 5 bases. Per the germline V gene, CDR1 is SGDLS and CDR2 is YYNGEE. The CDR3 contains 14 residues. V was shortened by 0 bases and J by 4 bases, with 10 bases between the two germline ends. The CDR3 nucleotides are TGTGCCAGCAGCGTAGGGGGGGAAGGCTATGGCTACACCTTC. Residues: CASSVGGEGYGYTF.

The rearrangement uses TRBV27 and TRBJ2-7; TRBD2 agrees at 8 bases. The CDR3 is made up of 17 amino acids. The germline V gene encodes CDR1 MNHEY and CDR2 SMNVEV (reference sequence). Unmatched junction bases numbered 13, after V lost 3 bases and J lost 3 bases. CDR3 sequence (DNA): TGTGCCAGCAGTTTTTCCGCCTTTCGGGAGGGCGGCTACGAGCAGTACTTC. Residues: CASSFSAFREGGYEQYF.

The chain carries TRBV2 and TRBJ2-2; weak D call: TRBD1 (7 bases). The germline V gene encodes CDR1 SNHLY and CDR2 FYNNEI. The CDR3 has 16 residues. V shed 2 bases and J shed 4 bases, with 14 bases lying between them. CDR3 nucleotides: TGTGCCAGCAGTGAACGTCAGGGGGGATTCACCGGGGAGCTGTTTTTT. Translation gives CASSERQGGFTGELFF.

For the CDR3, the DNA is TGTGCCAGCAGCTTAGCGGGGGAGGGATTACGGACTGAAGCTTTCTTT. It specifies CASSLAGEGLRTEAFF. The genes are TRBV11-1 and TRBJ1-1, with D tentatively TRBD1 (5 bases). This CDR3 contains 16 residues. Germline V lookup: CDR1 SGHAT, CDR2 FQDESV (reference sequence). V was shortened by 0 bases and J by 5 bases, with 16 bases between the two germline ends.

This clone was seen just once. The chain employs TRBV28 and TRBJ1-5; D gene uncertain. The CDR3 consists of 14 residues. The germline CDR1 and CDR2 sequences are MDHEN and SYDVKM. Trimming removed 6 bases from V and 0 bases from J, with 9 bases in between. The CDR3 sequence: CASSSSYSNQPQHF. CDR3 DNA: TGTGCCAGCAGCTCTAGTTATAGCAATCAGCCCCAGCATTTT.

This sequence joins TRBV12-1 and TRBJ2-7; the listed D gene, TRBD2, was not tested against the DNA. TRBV12-1 constitutes a pseudogene. The CDR3 consists of 13 residues. The CDR3 DNA reads TGTGCCACGAGGACTAGCGGACCCTACGAGCAGTACTTC. Translated, it gives CATRTSGPYEQYF.

V usage is TRBV18 and J usage is TRBJ1-2, with D possibly being TRBD1 (5 bases). Trimming shortened V by 6 bases and J by 4 bases, and 18 bases separated the two germline ends. This CDR3 region has 15 residues. Looked up from germline, CDR1 is KGHSH and CDR2 is LQKENI. CDR3 bases: TGTGCCAGCTCTCCGATGGACTCCGGGGGCTATGGCTACACCTTC. Its translation: CASSPMDSGGYGYTF.

The V and J genes are TRBV6-6 and TRBJ2-7; possible D gene TRBD1, 6 bases. CDR3 length: 16 amino acids. V gave up 5 bases and J gave up 2 bases, with 19 bases separating them. In germline, CDR1 is MNHNY, CDR2 SVGAGI (reference sequence). CDR3 in amino acids: CASSAPDRMKAYEQYF. The CDR3 DNA reads TGTGCCAGCAGTGCACCCGACAGGATGAAGGCCTACGAGCAGTACTTC.

The chain couples TRBV28 to TRBJ2-1; TRBD2 might be the D (7 bases). Looked up from germline, CDR1 is MDHEN and CDR2 is SYDVKM. Trimming shortened V by 11 bases and J by 2 bases, and 13 bases separated the two germline ends. The CDR3 is made up of 13 amino acids. CDR3 sequence: CAAGEGTYNEQFF. DNA of the CDR3: TGTGCCGCAGGGGAGGGGACCTACAATGAGCAGTTCTTC.

The chain has TRBV7-9 and TRBJ2-3; 9 bases are shared with TRBD2. After removal of 5 bases from V and 4 bases from J, the junction contained 7 bases not matched to a gene. The germline gives CDR1 SEHNR, CDR2 FQNEAQ (reference sequence). CDR3 length: 15 amino acids. The CDR3 sequence: CASSRQLAGSDTQYF. The CDR3 DNA reads TGTGCCAGCAGCCGGCAACTAGCGGGTTCAGATACGCAGTATTTT.

A word on this clone: This may stem from a read error, because a much larger clone lies one nucleotide away. Other nucleotide sequences in the sample specify the same CDR3. This chain links TRBV30 with TRBJ1-2, with D uncertain. Deletions cut 3 bases from V and 7 bases from J, with 15 bases between. The CDR3 extends over 13 amino acids. The V gene's germline CDR1 is GTSNPN and CDR2 SVGIG (reference sequence). The CDR3 DNA sequence: TGTGCCTGGAGCGTACTGAACTCGGGTGGCTACACCTTC. As protein: CAWSVLNSGGYTF. Using reference TRBV30 and TRBJ1-2 for the parts outside the CDR3, the full variable domain is SQTIHQWPATLVQPVGSPLSLECTVEGTSNPNLYWYRQAAGRGLQLLFYSVGIGQISSEVPQNLSASRPQDRQFILSSKKLLLSDSGFYLCAWSVLNSGGYTFGSGTRLTVV.

The chain is built from TRBV7-9 and TRBJ2-7; 7 bases line up with TRBD2. This CDR3 contains 16 residues. The V gene's germline CDR1 is SEHNR and CDR2 FQNEAQ (reference sequence). The V segment lost 5 bases and the J segment 0 bases; nucleotides outside the gene matches: 10. Written as DNA, the CDR3 is TGTGCCAGCAGCCCGTCTTACGGGAGGATCTCCTACGAGCAGTACTTC. This sequence encodes CASSPSYGRISYEQYF. The entire variable domain, with the rest obtained from reference TRBV7-9 and TRBJ2-7, is as follows: DTGVSQNPRHKITKRGQNVTFRCDPISEHNRLYWYRQTLGQGPEFLTYFQNEAQLEKSRLLSDRFSAERPKGSFSTLEIQRTEQGDSAMYLCASSPSYGRISYEQYFGPGTRLTVT.

For the CDR3, the DNA is TGTGCCAGCAGCCAAGTCTCGGGACTAGCGGGAGGCCGGGCCGGGGAGCTGTTTTTT. The encoded protein is CASSQVSGLAGGRAGELFF. This chain uses TRBV4-2 with TRBJ2-2, with 15 bases matching TRBD2. Germline V CDR1 and CDR2: LGHNA, YNFKEQ. This CDR3 spans 19 amino acids. V lost 1 base to trimming and J lost 6 bases; unmatched junction nucleotides: 9.

The chain employs TRBV28 and TRBJ1-2; 8 bases are a match to TRBD1. CDR3 length: 14 residues. CDR1 and CDR2 (germline): MDHEN, SYDVKM. The trim removed 3 bases at V and 6 bases at J, leaving 6 bases unmatched. The CDR3 reads CASSFMPGGNGYTF. Here the CDR3 DNA reads TGTGCCAGCAGTTTTATGCCAGGGGGCAATGGCTACACCTTC.

The chain has TRBV15 and TRBJ2-1; unclear D gene. Deletions cut 8 bases from V and 5 bases from J, with 16 bases between. CDR1 is LNHNV, CDR2 YYDKDF, per germline (reference sequence). The CDR3 totals 14 residues. The CDR3, as DNA: TGTGCCACCGCCGCGGTCACGCCACACAATGAGCAGTTCTTC. It encodes CATAAVTPHNEQFF.

V usage is TRBV18 and J usage is TRBJ2-1, with D possibly TRBD2 on 6 matching bases. CDR3 size: 13 residues. V was pared by 6 bases and J by 6 bases, with 12 bases between. CDR1 KGHSH and CDR2 LQKENI come from the germline V gene. The CDR3 nucleotides are TGTGCCAGCTCGCGGGACGAAGCCAATGAGCAGTTCTTC. Encoded protein: CASSRDEANEQFF. The full variable domain, rest sourced from reference TRBV18 and TRBJ2-1, is NAGVMQNPRHLVRRRGQEARLRCSPMKGHSHVYWYRQLPEEGLKFMVYLQKENIIDESGMPKERFSAEFPKEGPSILRIQQVVRGDSAAYFCASSRDEANEQFFGPGTRLTVL.

This chain links TRBV5-6 with TRBJ1-2; D unclear. Trimming stripped 4 bases from V and 2 bases from J, with 9 bases between. Germline-derived CDR1 and CDR2 are SGHDT and YYEEEE. This CDR3 is built from 13 residues. For the CDR3, the DNA is TGTGCCAGCAGCCCGGGGTTGAACTATGGCTACACCTTC. It translates to CASSPGLNYGYTF. Full variable domain (remainder filled in from reference TRBV5-6 and TRBJ1-2): DAGVTQSPTHLIKTRGQQVTLRCSPKSGHDTVSWYQQALGQGPQFIFQYYEEEERQRGNFPDRFSGHQFPNYSSELNVNALLLGDSALYLCASSPGLNYGYTFGSGTRLTVV.

This chain connects TRBV7-2 to TRBJ2-2; 9 bases map to TRBD1. Trimming took 4 bases from V and 6 from J; bases not matched to a gene: 6. This CDR3 spans 15 amino acids. CDR1 is SGHTA, CDR2 FQGNSA, per germline. CDR3 sequence: CASSSPGQGAGELFF. The DNA for the CDR3 is TGTGCCAGCAGCTCCCCGGGACAGGGTGCCGGGGAGCTGTTTTTT.

The rearrangement links TRBV6-6 to TRBJ2-3; 7 bases align to TRBD1. The V gene's germline CDR1 is MNHNY and CDR2 SVGAGI (reference sequence). The CDR3 totals 15 residues. The junction had 8 bases not matched to a gene; V was cut back by 6 bases and J by 2 bases. CDR3 DNA sequence: TGTGCCAGCAGCGGAGGACAGGCGCACACAGATACGCAGTATTTT. This codes for CASSGGQAHTDTQYF.

This chain connects TRBV27 to TRBJ2-7, with TRBD2 matching 11 bases. The CDR3 is made up of 16 amino acids. After removal of 6 bases from V and 1 base from J, the junction contained 8 bases not matched to a gene. In germline, CDR1 is MNHEY, CDR2 SMNVEV (reference sequence). Written as DNA, the CDR3 is TGTGCCAGCAGACTACTAGCGGGAGAAGGGTCCTACGAGCAGTACTTC. Its protein product is CASRLLAGEGSYEQYF.

This clone was recorded only once. The DNA for the CDR3 is TGTGCCAGCAGTGAAGGCACTAGCGGACTATACGAGCAGTACTTC. Residues: CASSEGTSGLYEQYF. V is TRBV25-1 and J is TRBJ2-7, with 8 bases that match TRBD2. CDR1 and CDR2 (germline): MGHDK, SYGVNS. V trimming: 2 bases; J trimming: 4 bases; junction bases outside the gene matches: 7. There are 15 residues in the CDR3.

J is TRBJ2-5 and V is TRBV25-1, with 10 bases lining up with TRBD2. Trimming removed 3 bases from V and 2 bases from J; junction bases left unmatched: 3. In germline, CDR1 is MGHDK, CDR2 SYGVNS. The CDR3 is 15 amino acids. Here the CDR3 reads CASSEQLAGQETQYF. The CDR3 DNA sequence: TGTGCCAGCAGTGAGCAACTAGCGGGACAAGAGACCCAGTACTTC.

This clone was seen a few times. The chain has TRBV5-1 and TRBJ1-5; 7 bases fit TRBD1. Per the germline V gene, CDR1 is SGHRS and CDR2 is YFSETQ. The CDR3 contains 15 residues. Trimming cost V 0 bases and J 5 bases; bases outside gene matches: 5. CDR3 in amino acids: CASSLAGRGDQPQHF. The CDR3 region has the DNA TGCGCCAGCAGCTTGGCCGGCAGGGGGGATCAGCCCCAGCATTTT.

This clone was counted many times. The V call is TRBV28, the J call TRBJ2-2; the match to TRBD2 covers 13 bases. This CDR3 contains 17 residues. V lost 0 bases to trimming and J lost 6 bases; unmatched junction nucleotides: 4. Germline V gene lookup returns CDR1 MDHEN and CDR2 SYDVKM. CDR3 nucleotides: TGTGCCAGCAGTTTATGGCGACTAGCGGGAGGACCCGGGGAGCTGTTTTTT. Translated: CASSLWRLAGGPGELFF.

This sequence joins TRBV4-3 and TRBJ2-2, with a possible D match to TRBD1 (5 bases). The germline CDR1 and CDR2 sequences are LGHNA and YSLEER. This CDR3 has 16 amino acids. Deletions cut 0 bases from V and 1 base from J, with 9 bases between. The CDR3 coding sequence is TGCGCCAGCAGCCAAGAACGGCAGGGGAACACCGGGGAGCTGTTTTTT. Translation: CASSQERQGNTGELFF.